The rows below give T cell receptor beta chains drawn from one sample of a study of CD8 T cells in Susac syndrome. TCRdb re-analysed the immunoSEQ multiplex PCR reads in MiXCR, keeping a single row per CDR3 protein. Altogether around 99,000 distinct CDR3 sequences are present, about 96% being singletons, with the ten largest covering about 0.1%. The source material was CD4+ T cells from PBMCs. All receptors come from a human donor in good health. Each CDR3 is given with its conserved first and last residue. The order of the fields is clone size, J gene, V gene, D gene, CDR3 protein, CDR3 DNA. A D gene is named only where the DNA matches it firmly. Only some rows state a clone size, as once, few, many or a class for expanded clones.

size: NA
J: TRBJ1-1
V: TRBV30
D: NA
CDR3: CAWDEAFF
DNA: TGTGCCTGGGACGAAGCTTTCTTT

size: NA
J: TRBJ2-1
V: TRBV9
D: NA
CDR3: CASSQATSFEQFF
DNA: TGTGCCAGCAGCCAGGCCACTAGCTTCGAGCAGTTCTTC

size: NA
J: TRBJ2-7
V: TRBV5-6
D: NA
CDR3: CASSIPPAGEQYF
DNA: TGTGCCAGCAGCATCCCCCCGGCGGGGGAGCAGTACTTC

size: NA
J: TRBJ2-7
V: TRBV9
D: TRBD2
CDR3: CASSVLAESYEQYF
DNA: TGTGCCAGCAGCGTTCTAGCGGAGTCCTACGAGCAGTACTTC

size: NA
J: TRBJ2-7
V: TRBV9
D: TRBD2
CDR3: CASSVDGLGSGRNEQYF
DNA: TGTGCCAGCAGCGTAGATGGGCTAGGTAGCGGGAGGAACGAGCAGTACTTC

size: once
J: TRBJ2-3
V: TRBV9
D: TRBD2
CDR3: CASSVGPSGGTDTQYF
DNA: TGTGCCAGCAGCGTAGGACCAAGCGGGGGCACAGATACGCAGTATTTT

size: NA
J: TRBJ2-7
V: TRBV20-1
D: TRBD2
CDR3: CSARDSSGVSYEQYF
DNA: TGCAGTGCTAGAGATTCAAGCGGGGTCTCCTACGAGCAGTACTTC

size: NA
J: TRBJ2-2
V: TRBV29-1
D: NA
CDR3: CSVVTGNTGELFF
DNA: TGCAGCGTCGTGACAGGAAACACCGGGGAGCTGTTTTTT

size: NA
J: TRBJ2-7
V: TRBV6-2/TRBV6-3
D: NA
CDR3: CASSYSPYEQYF
DNA: TGTGCCAGCAGTTACTCGCCCTACGAGCAGTACTTC

size: NA
J: TRBJ2-7
V: TRBV9
D: TRBD2
CDR3: CASSVGSGVTYEQYF
DNA: TGTGCCAGCAGCGTCGGTAGCGGGGTAACCTACGAGCAGTACTTC

size: NA
J: TRBJ2-7
V: TRBV9
D: NA
CDR3: CASTVGGGTEQYF
DNA: TGTGCCAGCACCGTAGGGGGCGGGACCGAGCAGTACTTC

size: NA
J: TRBJ1-5
V: TRBV7-2
D: NA
CDR3: CASSLGGIYSNQPQHF
DNA: TGTGCCAGCAGCTTAGGAGGGATCTATAGCAATCAGCCCCAGCATTTT

size: NA
J: TRBJ2-3
V: TRBV7-8
D: TRBD2
CDR3: CASSLRGDGTDTQYF
DNA: TGTGCCAGCAGCTTACGGGGGGACGGCACAGATACGCAGTATTTT

size: NA
J: TRBJ2-2
V: TRBV6-5
D: NA
CDR3: CASTVGTKNTGELFF
DNA: TGTGCCAGCACCGTCGGGACAAAGAACACCGGGGAGCTGTTTTTT

size: NA
J: TRBJ2-3
V: TRBV29-1
D: NA
CDR3: CSARLVSGIDTQYF
DNA: TGCAGCGCAAGGCTCGTTAGTGGAATAGATACGCAGTATTTT

size: NA
J: TRBJ2-7
V: TRBV12-3/TRBV12-4
D: TRBD2
CDR3: CASSSSGSFIGEQYF
DNA: TGTGCCAGCAGTTCTAGCGGGAGCTTCATCGGCGAGCAGTACTTC

size: NA
J: TRBJ1-1
V: TRBV7-2
D: NA
CDR3: CASSLNADTTEAFF
DNA: TGTGCCAGCAGCTTAAACGCTGACACCACTGAAGCTTTCTTT

size: few
J: TRBJ2-5
V: TRBV3-1
D: NA
CDR3: CASSQGETQYF
DNA: TGTGCCAGCTCGCAGGGAGAGACCCAGTACTTC

size: NA
J: TRBJ1-2
V: TRBV4-1
D: TRBD1
CDR3: CASSQVGQGTSGYTF
DNA: TGCGCCAGCAGCCAAGTCGGACAGGGGACGTCTGGCTACACCTTC

size: NA
J: TRBJ1-2
V: TRBV15
D: NA
CDR3: CATSRDRVGYTF
DNA: TGTGCCACCAGCAGAGACAGGGTTGGCTACACCTTC

size: NA
J: TRBJ2-2
V: TRBV7-2
D: NA
CDR3: CASSLMLAGELFF
DNA: TGTGCCAGCAGCTTAATGCTGGCCGGGGAGCTGTTTTTT

size: NA
J: TRBJ1-2
V: TRBV28
D: TRBD1
CDR3: CASSPVTGTGERYTF
DNA: TGTGCCAGCAGTCCGGTGACCGGGACAGGGGAACGCTACACCTTC

size: NA
J: TRBJ2-2
V: TRBV29-1
D: NA
CDR3: CSAHGDAGELFF
DNA: TGCAGCGCCCATGGGGACGCCGGGGAGCTGTTTTTT

size: NA
J: TRBJ2-4
V: TRBV6-2/TRBV6-3
D: NA
CDR3: CASSWGYGQNIQYF
DNA: TGTGCCAGCAGTTGGGGTTACGGACAAAACATTCAGTACTTC

size: NA
J: TRBJ2-3
V: TRBV20-1
D: NA
CDR3: CSAKRFLPSYTQYF
DNA: TGCAGTGCTAAGCGGTTCCTACCGTCCTATACGCAGTATTTT

size: NA
J: TRBJ1-1
V: TRBV19
D: NA
CDR3: CASSIPGVGTEAFF
DNA: TGTGCCAGTAGTATACCAGGGGTGGGCACTGAAGCTTTCTTT

size: NA
J: TRBJ1-1
V: TRBV4-2
D: NA
CDR3: CASSQDNQIEAFF
DNA: TGTGCCAGCAGCCAAGATAATCAAATTGAAGCTTTCTTT

size: NA
J: TRBJ2-7
V: TRBV12-3/TRBV12-4
D: NA
CDR3: CASSLKDNYEQYF
DNA: TGTGCCAGCAGTTTGAAGGACAACTACGAGCAGTACTTC

size: NA
J: TRBJ1-4
V: TRBV5-1
D: TRBD1
CDR3: CASGQGGNEKLFF
DNA: TGCGCCAGCGGACAGGGGGGTAATGAAAAACTGTTTTTT

size: NA
J: TRBJ1-1
V: TRBV29-1
D: TRBD1
CDR3: CSAWDRSGEAFF
DNA: TGCAGCGCATGGGACAGGTCGGGAGAAGCTTTCTTT

size: NA
J: TRBJ2-7
V: TRBV25-1
D: TRBD2
CDR3: CASSARLAGGYEQYF
DNA: TGTGCCAGCAGTGCCAGACTAGCGGGGGGCTACGAGCAGTACTTC

size: NA
J: TRBJ2-1
V: TRBV19
D: NA
CDR3: CASSGTLGYNEQFF
DNA: TGTGCCAGTAGTGGCACGTTGGGTTACAATGAGCAGTTCTTC

size: NA
J: TRBJ2-6
V: TRBV12-3/TRBV12-4
D: NA
CDR3: CASSLYRSGANVLTF
DNA: TGTGCCAGCAGTCTATATCGCTCTGGGGCCAACGTCCTGACTTTC

size: NA
J: TRBJ2-7
V: TRBV5-1
D: NA
CDR3: CASTGTSTYEQYF
DNA: TGCGCCAGTACCGGGACATCTACCTACGAGCAGTACTTC

size: NA
J: TRBJ1-5
V: TRBV3-1
D: NA
CDR3: CASSSGTFTSRQPQHF
DNA: TGTGCCAGCAGCAGCGGGACATTTACCTCCAGGCAGCCCCAGCATTTT

size: NA
J: TRBJ1-1
V: TRBV5-8
D: NA
CDR3: CASSLTQAWKGAFF
DNA: TGTGCCAGCAGCTTGACACAGGCTTGGAAGGGAGCTTTCTTT

size: NA
J: TRBJ1-5
V: TRBV4-1
D: NA
CDR3: CASSQEGGRSNQPQHF
DNA: TGCGCCAGCAGCCAAGAGGGGGGAAGGAGCAATCAGCCCCAGCATTTT

size: NA
J: TRBJ2-3
V: TRBV24-1
D: TRBD1
CDR3: CATSDPGTGTDTQYF
DNA: TGTGCCACCAGTGATCCCGGGACAGGGACAGATACGCAGTATTTT

size: once
J: TRBJ1-3
V: TRBV10-3
D: NA
CDR3: CAISERRGNSGNTIYF
DNA: TGTGCCATCAGTGAGAGGCGGGGTAACTCTGGAAACACCATATATTTT

size: NA
J: TRBJ1-2
V: TRBV18
D: NA
CDR3: CASSPLATNYGYTF
DNA: TGTGCCAGCTCACCACTTGCAACTAACTATGGCTACACCTTC

size: NA
J: TRBJ1-1
V: TRBV12-3/TRBV12-4
D: NA
CDR3: CASSLVVGNTEAFF
DNA: TGTGCCAGCAGTTTAGTTGTGGGGAACACTGAAGCTTTCTTT

size: NA
J: TRBJ2-7
V: TRBV6-1
D: NA
CDR3: CASSDRRRMVGYEQYF
DNA: TGTGCCAGCAGTGATCGTCGGAGGATGGTTGGTTACGAGCAGTACTTC

size: NA
J: TRBJ2-2
V: TRBV25-1
D: NA
CDR3: CASSEAGHSTGELFF
DNA: TGTGCCAGCAGCGAGGCGGGGCACAGCACCGGGGAGCTGTTTTTT

size: NA
J: TRBJ1-5
V: TRBV30
D: TRBD1
CDR3: CAWSVGDRHQPQHF
DNA: TGTGCCTGGAGTGTAGGGGACAGGCATCAGCCCCAGCATTTT

size: once
J: TRBJ1-1
V: TRBV28
D: NA
CDR3: CASSGVLGLGTEAFF
DNA: TGTGCCAGCAGTGGAGTATTAGGGCTGGGGACTGAAGCTTTCTTT

size: once
J: TRBJ2-2
V: TRBV6-2/TRBV6-3
D: NA
CDR3: CASRGSTNTGELFF
DNA: TGTGCCAGCAGGGGTTCGACGAACACCGGGGAGCTGTTTTTT

size: NA
J: TRBJ2-2
V: TRBV25-1
D: TRBD2
CDR3: CASMASGRTGELFF
DNA: TGTGCCAGCATGGCTAGCGGGAGGACCGGGGAGCTGTTTTTT

size: NA
J: TRBJ2-7
V: TRBV7-2
D: NA
CDR3: CASRQGQYEQYF
DNA: TGTGCCAGCAGACAGGGTCAGTACGAGCAGTACTTC

size: NA
J: TRBJ1-5
V: TRBV7-2
D: TRBD1
CDR3: CASSLTGDSNQPQHF
DNA: TGTGCCAGCAGCCTCACAGGGGATAGCAATCAGCCCCAGCATTTT

size: NA
J: TRBJ2-7
V: TRBV12-3/TRBV12-4
D: TRBD1
CDR3: CASSFDRVSNEQYF
DNA: TGTGCCAGCAGTTTCGACAGGGTTTCGAACGAGCAGTACTTC